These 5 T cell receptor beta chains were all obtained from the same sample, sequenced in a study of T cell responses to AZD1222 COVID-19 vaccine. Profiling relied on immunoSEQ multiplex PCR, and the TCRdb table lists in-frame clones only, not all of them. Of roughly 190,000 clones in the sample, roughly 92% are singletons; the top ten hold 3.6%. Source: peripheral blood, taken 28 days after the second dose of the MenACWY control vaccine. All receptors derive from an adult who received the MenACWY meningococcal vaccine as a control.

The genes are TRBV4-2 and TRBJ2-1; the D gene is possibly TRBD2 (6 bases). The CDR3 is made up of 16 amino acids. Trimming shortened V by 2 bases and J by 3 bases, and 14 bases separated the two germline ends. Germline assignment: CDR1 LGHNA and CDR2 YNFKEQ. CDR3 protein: CASSQFSGTGYNEQFF. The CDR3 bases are TGTGCCAGCAGCCAATTCTCCGGGACTGGCTACAATGAGCAGTTCTTC.

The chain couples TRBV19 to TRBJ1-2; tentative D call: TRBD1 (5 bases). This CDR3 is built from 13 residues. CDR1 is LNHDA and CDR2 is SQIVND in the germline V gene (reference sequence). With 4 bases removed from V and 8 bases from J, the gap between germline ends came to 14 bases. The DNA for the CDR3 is TGTGCCAGTAGTACCCGGGGCCCGGTGGGCTACACCTTC. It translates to CASSTRGPVGYTF.

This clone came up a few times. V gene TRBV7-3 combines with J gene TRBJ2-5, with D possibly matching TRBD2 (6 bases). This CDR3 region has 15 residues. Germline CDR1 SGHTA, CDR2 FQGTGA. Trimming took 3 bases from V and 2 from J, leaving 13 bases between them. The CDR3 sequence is CASSFRPSEQETQYF. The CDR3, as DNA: TGTGCCAGCAGCTTCCGCCCTAGCGAACAAGAGACCCAGTACTTC.

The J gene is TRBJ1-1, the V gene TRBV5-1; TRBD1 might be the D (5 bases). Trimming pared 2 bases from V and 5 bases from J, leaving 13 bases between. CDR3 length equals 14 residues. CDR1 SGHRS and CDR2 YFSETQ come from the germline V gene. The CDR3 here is CASSFGGVNTEAFF. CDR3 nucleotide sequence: TGCGCCAGCAGCTTTGGAGGGGTCAATACTGAAGCTTTCTTT.

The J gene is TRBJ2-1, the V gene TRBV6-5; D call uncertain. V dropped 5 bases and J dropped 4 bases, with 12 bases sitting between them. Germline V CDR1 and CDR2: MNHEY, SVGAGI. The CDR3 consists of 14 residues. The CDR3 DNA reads TGTGCCAGCAGTCCCCTAAGGGCTTACAATGAGCAGTTCTTC. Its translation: CASSPLRAYNEQFF.